A selection of T cell receptor beta chains follows, all from one sample in a study of early T cells in non-severe SARS-CoV-2 infection. Each CDR3 protein gets one entry after TCRdb re-called the 5' RACE reads with MiXCR. Of fewer than 80,000 distinct CDR3 sequences in the sample, 11% were seen once. Sequenced here: whole blood, sampled at baseline. The receptor set was obtained from an adult who was a healthcare worker with PCR-confirmed SARS-CoV-2 infection or an uninfected control (not recorded which). CDR3s include the opening cysteine and the closing phenylalanine or tryptophan. D genes are given only for firm matches. Expanded clones get a size class; other rows say once, few or many, or leave the size out.

15 many TRBJ1-3 TRBV7-2 TRBD1 CASSLSQGTGNTIYF TGTGCCAGCAGCTTATCACAGGGGACAGGAAACACCATATATTTT
13 few TRBJ1-1 TRBV6-2/TRBV6-3 . CASSQMDSSEAFF TGTGCCAGCAGTCAGATGGACAGTAGCGAAGCTTTCTTT
15 . TRBJ1-5 TRBV7-9 . CASSRTGSSNQPQHF TGTGCCAGCAGCCGTACAGGGTCGAGCAATCAGCCCCAGCATTTT
13 many TRBJ2-6 TRBV30 . CAFFPPGANVLTF TGTGCCTTTTTCCCCCCTGGGGCCAACGTCCTGACTTTC
14 . TRBJ1-5 TRBV6-6 . CASSYSGSNQPQHF TGTGCCAGCAGTTACTCGGGCAGCAATCAGCCCCAGCATTTT
16 . TRBJ2-1 TRBV12-3/TRBV12-4 . CASSLSPSLSYNEQFF TGTGCCAGCAGTTTAAGTCCGTCCCTTTCCTACAATGAGCAGTTCTTC
13 few TRBJ2-1 TRBV29-1 . CSAELSSYNEQFF TGCAGCGCTGAACTGAGCTCCTACAATGAGCAGTTCTTC
14 many TRBJ2-1 TRBV5-1 . CASSLGHSMDEQFF TGCGCCAGCAGCTTGGGACACTCTATGGATGAGCAGTTCTTC
14 few TRBJ1-2 TRBV10-2 TRBD1 CASSPGTGVGGYTF TGCGCCAGCAGTCCCGGGACAGGGGTAGGTGGCTACACCTTC
16 many TRBJ1-6 TRBV20-1 TRBD1 CSARVLHGTGDSPLHF TGCAGTGCTAGAGTTTTGCACGGGACAGGGGACTCACCCCTCCACTTT
17 few TRBJ1-1 TRBV6-6 TRBD1 CASSDTGTAYMNTEAFF TGTGCCAGCAGTGATACCGGGACAGCGTACATGAACACTGAAGCTTTCTTT
14 many TRBJ1-5 TRBV6-1 TRBD1 CASSGGQGNQPQHF TGTGCCAGCAGTGGGGGACAGGGGAATCAGCCCCAGCATTTT
13 . TRBJ2-2 TRBV28 . CASSSGPTGELFF TGTGCCAGCAGTAGCGGACCGACCGGGGAGCTGTTTTTT
15 . TRBJ2-2 TRBV3-1 . CASSQGRLNTGELFF TGTGCCAGCAGCCAAGGTCGCCTGAACACCGGGGAGCTGTTTTTT
12 . TRBJ2-7 TRBV30 . CAGGRNSYEQYF TGTGCCGGGGGACGGAACTCCTACGAGCAGTACTTC
13 many TRBJ1-2 TRBV29-1 TRBD1 CSVELWAGGSYTF TGCAGCGTTGAACTTTGGGCAGGGGGAAGCTACACCTTC
14 few TRBJ1-2 TRBV2 . CASSEAGSVYGYTF TGTGCCAGCAGTGAAGCGGGCAGCGTCTATGGCTACACCTTC
14 many TRBJ2-7 TRBV5-1 TRBD1 CASSPTGRTYEQYF TGCGCCAGCAGCCCGACAGGGCGGACCTACGAGCAGTACTTC
15 many TRBJ2-3 TRBV7-6 TRBD1 CASSLAGQGTDTQYF TGTGCCAGCAGCTTGGCGGGACAGGGCACAGATACGCAGTATTTT
11 . TRBJ2-5 TRBV10-3 . CAISGGETQYF TGTGCCATCAGTGGAGGAGAGACCCAGTACTTC
15 . TRBJ2-1 TRBV29-1 TRBD1 CSVSTGDSPYNEQFF TGCAGCGTTTCTACCGGGGACAGTCCCTACAATGAGCAGTTCTTC
15 many TRBJ2-5 TRBV9 . CASSSRDSLQETQYF TGTGCCAGCAGCAGCCGGGACTCACTCCAAGAGACCCAGTACTTC
15 many TRBJ2-1 TRBV5-1 TRBD2 CASSATGTSGNEQFF TGCGCCAGCAGCGCAACCGGGACTAGCGGCAATGAGCAGTTCTTC
15 . TRBJ2-1 TRBV28 . CASSPPSAGSNEQFF TGTGCCAGCAGCCCCCCGTCGGCAGGGTCCAATGAGCAGTTCTTC
15 many TRBJ2-1 TRBV2 . CASRRTDTHFNEQFF TGTGCCAGCAGGAGGACTGATACTCACTTCAATGAGCAGTTCTTC
16 . TRBJ2-7 TRBV28 TRBD1 CASSLSPRTGTGKQYF TGTGCCAGCAGCCTAAGCCCCCGAACCGGGACAGGAAAGCAGTACTTC
12 many TRBJ1-1 TRBV20-1 . CSARKTNTEAFF TGCAGTGCTAGAAAAACTAACACTGAAGCTTTCTTT
14 . TRBJ2-7 TRBV28 TRBD2 CASSNPGGFYEQYF TGTGCCAGCAGCAACCCCGGGGGGTTTTACGAGCAGTACTTC
14 few TRBJ1-2 TRBV5-1 . CASSFTGENYGYTF TGCGCCAGCAGCTTCACCGGAGAGAACTATGGCTACACCTTC
14 . TRBJ2-5 TRBV6-5 . CASRNAGVKETQYF TGTGCCAGCAGAAACGCTGGGGTAAAAGAGACCCAGTACTTC